The text below deals with one TCR beta chain. Repertoires were generated with immunoSEQ multiplex PCR, while TCRdb's copy carries only in-frame clones and drops some. Here the sample spans 20,000 or so clones, just over 85% being singletons. The data were taken from a study of T cell changes during pregnancy in multiple sclerosis. V dropped 4 bases and J dropped 7; count of bases not matched to a gene: 8. The length of the CDR3 is 15 residues. Germline CDR1 LGHNA, CDR2 YNFKEQ. The material sequenced was CD8+ T cells from peripheral blood mononuclear cells, taken in the third trimester of pregnancy. The V and J genes are TRBV4-2 and TRBJ2-3; 10 positions match TRBD1. The receptor comes from a female donor in good health, enrolled as a control in a pregnancy study. The CDR3, as DNA: TGTGCCAGCAGCCCCGGACAGGGGGAAGTGAATACGCAGTATTTT. Amino acid sequence: CASSPGQGEVNTQYF.